There are many counts of the clone carrying this T cell receptor (beta chain). Its target is unknown. The entry originates in a study of molecular identifiers for immune sequencing clone quantification. Study-wide results and caveats: Clones of above 20 RNA copies carried over 99% of effector molecules; in naive cells they carried under 1%.

For naive CD8 T cells, sorting used the CD8+CD4-CCR7+CD45RA+ phenotype. Both previously described methods and listed TCR primers were employed to make bulk TCR libraries. TCRdb ran MiXCR on the PCR reads and lists one entry per CDR3 protein. The profile covers under 600,000 distinct CDR3 sequences, with about a fifth appearing a single time and roughly 0.81% taken by the ten largest. The V gene's germline CDR1 is SGHDN and CDR2 FVKESK. The CDR3 contains 14 residues. V was shortened by 0 bases and J by 0 bases, with 6 bases between the two germline ends. The chain links TRBV14 to TRBJ2-7, with D unresolved. The clonotype was recovered from a human donor in good health. Some libraries in this study had Jurkat cell RNA spiked in. Sequenced input: naive CD8+ T cells from blood, with Jurkat cell RNA spiked in. Subset in this sample: FACS-sorted CD8+CD4-CCR7+CD45RA+ naive T cells. CDR3: CASSQDLSSYEQYF. DNA of the CDR3: TGTGCCAGCAGCCAAGATCTGAGCTCCTACGAGCAGTACTTC.